The 32 T cell receptor beta chains presented below share a single source sample, sequenced in a study of memory CD4+ T cells and cytomegalovirus serostatus. Assay used: immunoSEQ multiplex PCR; TCRdb lists only in-frame clones, some missing. The sample records 50,000 to 60,000 clones, about 80% being singletons. Single viable CD3+CD4+CD8-CD45RO+ cells were sorted as the memory CD4+ T cells. The source material was memory CD4+ T cells from blood. The receptors derive from an adult in good health and CMV-seropositive.

This rearrangement joins TRBV30 to TRBJ1-6; the match to TRBD1 covers 8 bases. The CDR3 loop spans 15 amino acids. With 8 bases clipped from V and 0 bases from J, the junction kept 6 bases outside the gene matches. The germline gives CDR1 GTSNPN, CDR2 SVGIG (reference sequence). CDR3 DNA: TGTGCCAGACGACAGGGGAGCTCCTATAATTCACCCCTCCACTTT. The encoded protein is CARRQGSSYNSPLHF.

This rearrangement joins TRBV6-5 to TRBJ2-2; D is unclear. The CDR3 spans 11 residues. CDR1 is MNHEY, CDR2 SVGAGI, per germline. The V end lost 2 bases, the J end lost 7 bases, and 2 bases lay between the germline ends. DNA for the CDR3: TGTGCCAGCAGTTACCACGGGGAGCTGTTTTTT. Its translation: CASSYHGELFF.

The chain carries TRBV7-2 and TRBJ1-5; D uncertain. V was trimmed by 5 bases and J by 2 bases, leaving 10 bases between them. The CDR3 loop spans 14 amino acids. Looked up from germline, CDR1 is SGHTA and CDR2 is FQGNSA. CDR3 loop: CASSPAGGNQPQHF. The CDR3 DNA sequence: TGTGCCAGCAGCCCGGCCGGAGGCAATCAGCCCCAGCATTTT. Using reference TRBV7-2 and TRBJ1-5 for the parts outside the CDR3, the full variable domain is GAGVSQSPSNKVTEKGKDVELRCDPISGHTALYWYRQSLGQGLEFLIYFQGNSAPDKSGLPSDRFSAERTGGSVSTLTIQRTQQEDSAVYLCASSPAGGNQPQHFGDGTRLSIL.

V gene TRBV7-2 combines with J gene TRBJ1-3; D is unclear. The V gene lost 1 base and the J gene lost 0 bases, with 7 bases spanning the gap. Germline CDR1 reads SGHTA; CDR2 reads FQGNSA. This CDR3 is built from 15 residues. This CDR3 reads CASSLGPASGNTIYF. CDR3 nucleotide sequence: TGTGCCAGCAGCTTAGGGCCAGCCTCTGGAAACACCATATATTTT. Full variable domain (outside the CDR3, taken from reference TRBV7-2 and TRBJ1-3): GAGVSQSPSNKVTEKGKDVELRCDPISGHTALYWYRQSLGQGLEFLIYFQGNSAPDKSGLPSDRFSAERTGGSVSTLTIQRTQQEDSAVYLCASSLGPASGNTIYFGEGSWLTVV.

V gene TRBV6-1 combines with J gene TRBJ1-1; D may be TRBD1 (5 bases). The V and J ends lost 1 base and 8 bases respectively, with 11 bases between them. Germline V gene sequence: CDR1 MNHNS, CDR2 SASEGT. The CDR3 runs to 13 residues. The CDR3 reads CASSEGGWGEAFF. The CDR3 nucleotides are TGTGCCAGCAGTGAAGGGGGGTGGGGAGAAGCTTTCTTT.

The chain carries TRBV6-1 and TRBJ1-1; TRBD1 might be the D (5 bases). Between the trimmed V and J ends, which lost 6 bases and 6 bases, there was a span of 14 bases. This CDR3 has 13 residues. The germline V gene has CDR1 MNHNS and CDR2 SASEGT. The CDR3 here is CASRQGSFPEAFF. CDR3 nucleotide sequence: TGTGCCAGCAGGCAGGGAAGTTTTCCTGAAGCTTTCTTT.

V gene TRBV7-2 combines with J gene TRBJ1-1, with 7 bases matching TRBD1. V trimming: 5 bases; J trimming: 0 bases; junction bases outside the gene matches: 3. This CDR3 has 14 amino acids. The germline V gene encodes CDR1 SGHTA and CDR2 FQGNSA. DNA for the CDR3: TGTGCCAGCAGCCAGGGGACAGTGAACACTGAAGCTTTCTTT. Its translation is CASSQGTVNTEAFF.

The chain is built from TRBV6-1 and TRBJ2-7; D possibly corresponds to TRBD2 (5 bases). Germline CDR1 MNHNS, CDR2 SASEGT. V was pared by 4 bases and J by 0 bases, with 10 bases between. CDR3 length equals 14 residues. CDR3 loop: CASSGRTGSYEQYF. The CDR3, as DNA: TGTGCCAGCAGTGGGAGGACGGGCTCCTACGAGCAGTACTTC.

The chain employs TRBV4-3 and TRBJ1-1; 8 bases are shared with TRBD1. Germline trimming cut 4 bases from V and 5 bases from J; bases unmatched to any gene: 6. The germline CDR1 and CDR2 sequences are LGHNA and YSLEER. This CDR3 spans 14 amino acids. DNA of the CDR3: TGCGCCAGCAGCCTTGGACAGGGTGGAACTGAAGCTTTCTTT. Translation: CASSLGQGGTEAFF.

The chain uses TRBV13 and TRBJ2-2; D is perhaps TRBD1 or TRBD2 (5 bases each). CDR1 is PRHDT, CDR2 FYEKMQ, per germline (reference sequence). The CDR3 spans 15 residues. Trimming shortened V by 5 bases and J by 8 bases, and 18 bases separated the two germline ends. CDR3 loop: CASSGAGTRIGELFF. The CDR3 nucleotides are TGTGCCAGCAGCGGTGCCGGGACCAGGATAGGGGAGCTGTTTTTT.

This chain uses TRBV18 with TRBJ1-4; D gene uncertain. This CDR3 contains 13 residues. V lost 4 bases to trimming and J lost 5 bases, with 8 bases between them. Germline V CDR1 and CDR2: KGHSH, LQKENI. This CDR3 is CASSLGQNEKLFF. The CDR3 region has the DNA TGTGCCAGCTCACTCGGGCAGAATGAAAAACTGTTTTTT.

A single count supports this clone. The V and J genes are TRBV19 and TRBJ2-5, with D perhaps matching TRBD1 (7 bases). CDR1 is LNHDA, CDR2 SQIVND, per germline (reference sequence). Trimming pared 4 bases from V and 1 base from J, leaving 16 bases between. The CDR3 consists of 16 residues. The CDR3 loop is CASSTFRGVGQETQYF. CDR3 DNA sequence: TGTGCCAGTAGTACCTTCAGGGGGGTTGGCCAAGAGACCCAGTACTTC.

The gene calls are TRBV20-1 and TRBJ2-1; D is possibly TRBD1 or TRBD2 (5 bases each). Germline V gene sequence: CDR1 DFQATT, CDR2 SNEGSKA (reference sequence). The CDR3 has 11 amino acids. The V gene lost 7 bases and the J gene lost 8 bases, with 12 bases spanning the gap. The CDR3 DNA reads as TGCAGTGTAAAGGGACCGGATGAGCAGTTCTTC. Its translation: CSVKGPDEQFF.

This chain uses TRBV7-2 with TRBJ2-1; possibly TRBD1 or TRBD2 for D (7 bases each). There are 14 residues in the CDR3. Germline V CDR1 and CDR2: SGHTA, FQGNSA. V was trimmed by 5 bases and J by 9 bases, leaving 17 bases between them. The CDR3 reads CASSQSLRGGEQFF. For the CDR3, the DNA is TGTGCCAGCAGCCAATCCCTCAGGGGGGGTGAGCAGTTCTTC.

The V gene is TRBV7-9, the J gene TRBJ2-1, with 8 nucleotides matching TRBD2. CDR3 length equals 16 residues. Germline assignment: CDR1 SEHNR and CDR2 FQNEAQ (reference sequence). Trimming took 6 bases from V and 3 from J; bases not matched to a gene: 10. DNA of the CDR3: TGTGCCAGCAGAGCAGCGGGAGAAGATTTCTACAATGAGCAGTTCTTC. Translating it yields CASRAAGEDFYNEQFF.

The J gene is TRBJ1-1, the V gene TRBV28; D is undetermined. Deletions cut 6 bases from V and 1 base from J, with 9 bases between. CDR1 is MDHEN, CDR2 SYDVKM, per germline. This CDR3 region has 13 residues. Written as DNA, the CDR3 is TGTGCCAGCAGCAAGGACGCGAACACTGAAGCTTTCTTT. It specifies CASSKDANTEAFF.

V usage is TRBV6-4 and J usage is TRBJ1-1, with TRBD1 matching over 7 bases. Germline-derived CDR1 and CDR2 are MRHNA and SNTAGT. The J segment lost 0 bases and the V segment lost 4 bases, leaving 8 bases of the junction unmatched. The CDR3 runs 16 residues. This chain's CDR3 is CASSARWTGLNTEAFF. The DNA of the CDR3 is TGTGCCAGCAGTGCTCGGTGGACAGGCTTGAACACTGAAGCTTTCTTT.

The V and J genes are TRBV4-1 and TRBJ2-7; D is possibly TRBD1 or TRBD2 (5 bases each). This CDR3 has 17 amino acids. In germline, CDR1 is MGHRA, CDR2 YSYEKL. The V and J ends lost 7 bases and 6 bases respectively, with 28 bases between them. CDR3 bases: TGCGCCAGCACCTCGAGCTTCAAGAGGGGCAAGGATGGCGAGCAGTACTTC. This gives the protein CASTSSFKRGKDGEQYF.

The chain carries TRBV5-1 and TRBJ2-3; D perhaps matches TRBD2 (6 bases). V shed 4 bases and J shed 0 bases, with 15 bases lying between them. In germline, CDR1 is SGHRS, CDR2 YFSETQ. The CDR3 is 16 amino acids. CDR3 loop: CASSTGTYSSTDTQYF. Here the CDR3 DNA reads TGCGCCAGCAGCACCGGGACTTATTCTAGCACAGATACGCAGTATTTT. Full variable domain (remainder filled in from reference TRBV5-1 and TRBJ2-3): KAGVTQTPRYLIKTRGQQVTLSCSPISGHRSVSWYQQTPGQGLQFLFEYFSETQRNKGNFPGRFSGRQFSNSRSEMNVSTLELGDSALYLCASSTGTYSSTDTQYFGPGTRLTVL.

The V call is TRBV7-2, the J call TRBJ2-3; maybe TRBD2 (6 bases). Germline values: CDR1 SGHTA, CDR2 FQGNSA. Trimming took 5 bases from V and 6 from J, leaving 21 bases between them. CDR3 size: 16 residues. CDR3 nucleotides: TGTGCCAGCAGCCCCGTCCAGGACTATTTCTTGGATACGCAGTATTTT. Its translation: CASSPVQDYFLDTQYF.

This rearrangement joins TRBV30 to TRBJ2-5, with unresolved D. The better agreement between TRBJ2-7 and the DNA end casts doubt on the J call. This CDR3 has 16 residues. Germline CDR1 reads GTSNPN; CDR2 reads SVGIG (reference sequence). DNA of the CDR3: TGTGCCTGGAGTGTACGGGCAGCCGGGTCCACTACCGAGCAGTACTTC. Protein product: CAWSVRAAGSTTEQYF.

V and J are TRBV19 and TRBJ1-1; 9 nucleotides line up with TRBD1. Germline trimming cut 7 bases from V and 3 bases from J; bases unmatched to any gene: 6. CDR1 is LNHDA and CDR2 is SQIVND in the germline V gene (reference sequence). The CDR3 runs 14 residues. The CDR3 is CASKETGGDTEAFF. The CDR3 DNA follows: TGTGCCAGTAAAGAGACAGGGGGGGACACTGAAGCTTTCTTT.

In this sample, this clone turned up a few times. The chain has TRBV6-5 and TRBJ1-1; a possible D gene is TRBD1 (5 bases). The CDR3 sequence is 14 residues long. CDR1 is MNHEY, CDR2 SVGAGI, per germline. V was shortened by 2 bases and J by 10 bases, with 17 bases between the two germline ends. The CDR3 nucleotides are TGTGCCAGCAGTTACAGGGGTTTAGATATAGGAGCTTTCTTT. Translated, it gives CASSYRGLDIGAFF.

Of note for this clone: The sample has other DNA sequences that encode this CDR3 too. The chain links TRBV20-1 to TRBJ2-5, with no clear D. CDR3 size: 10 residues. Between the trimmed V and J ends, which lost 6 bases and 5 bases, there was a span of 7 bases. Germline V gives CDR1 DFQATT, CDR2 SNEGSKA (reference sequence). The CDR3 spells CSALGETQYF. CDR3 DNA sequence: TGCAGTGCCTTAGGGGAGACCCAGTACTTC.

Note on this clone: Mismatch with germline at one junction end may stem from a read error. The V and J genes are TRBV7-7 and TRBJ1-1; D gene uncertain. This CDR3 region has 13 residues. Germline V lookup: CDR1 SSHAT, CDR2 FNYEAQ (reference sequence). DNA of the CDR3: TGTGCTAGCAGCAAAGGGTGGAATACTGAAGCTTTCTTT. This gives the protein CASSKGWNTEAFF.

The V and J genes are TRBV27 and TRBJ2-1, with 13 bases fitting TRBD2. The V and J ends lost 5 bases and 0 bases, in that order; junction bases with no gene match: 10. The CDR3 has 19 residues. Germline CDR1 MNHEY, CDR2 SMNVEV (reference sequence). The CDR3 DNA follows: TGTGCCAGCAGTCAAAGGGGACTAGCGGGATCGCGCTCCTACAATGAGCAGTTCTTC. As protein: CASSQRGLAGSRSYNEQFF.

The rearrangement joins TRBV6-6 to TRBJ1-1; D may be TRBD1 (6 bases). There are 14 residues in the CDR3. The germline V gene encodes CDR1 MNHNY and CDR2 SVGAGI (reference sequence). V was clipped by 6 bases and J by 1 base, with 12 bases between them. CDR3 DNA: TGTGCCAGCAGAGACGACAGGAGGAACACTGAAGCTTTCTTT. Protein: CASRDDRRNTEAFF.

The chain combines TRBV2 with TRBJ1-2; 7 bases line up with TRBD1. This CDR3 has 15 residues. V shed 0 bases, J shed 8 bases, and the junction held 9 bases outside the gene matches. CDR1 SNHLY and CDR2 FYNNEI come from the germline V gene. CDR3: CASSEAGTGDAGYTF. CDR3 coding DNA: TGTGCCAGCAGTGAAGCGGGAACAGGGGACGCGGGCTACACCTTC.

The chain links TRBV19 to TRBJ1-4, with D unclear. This CDR3 comprises 14 residues. Trimming cost V 1 base and J 7 bases, with 10 bases left between them. The germline V gene encodes CDR1 LNHDA and CDR2 SQIVND (reference sequence). This CDR3 reads CASSIAVPGEKLFF. As DNA, the CDR3 is TGTGCCAGTAGTATAGCGGTCCCTGGTGAAAAACTGTTTTTT.

This rearrangement joins TRBV7-2 to TRBJ1-1, with D uncertain. The CDR3 consists of 16 residues. Trimming removed 5 bases from V and 3 bases from J, with 19 bases in between. CDR1 and CDR2 from the germline V gene are SGHTA and FQGNSA. The CDR3 region has the DNA TGTGCCAGCAGCCGTAGCGCGGCCACTTGGCACACTGAAGCTTTCTTT. Translating it yields CASSRSAATWHTEAFF.

The chain is built from TRBV4-1 and TRBJ1-2, with no clear D. The CDR3 has 15 amino acids. V lost 4 bases and J 4 bases, leaving 16 bases between the germline ends. The germline V gene has CDR1 MGHRA and CDR2 YSYEKL. Written as DNA, the CDR3 is TGCGCCAGCAGCCCTGACCGGGCTACGACCTATGGCTACACCTTC. This translates into CASSPDRATTYGYTF.

This chain connects TRBV5-6 to TRBJ2-1; no clear D gene. Trimming shortened V by 1 base and J by 6 bases, and 11 bases separated the two germline ends. CDR1 is SGHDT, CDR2 YYEEEE, per germline. CDR3 size: 14 residues. CDR3 in DNA: TGTGCCAGCAGCTTGTGGGGTCGCGTCAATGAGCAGTTCTTC. Translated, it gives CASSLWGRVNEQFF. The whole variable domain, filled in from reference TRBV5-6 and TRBJ2-1, reads DAGVTQSPTHLIKTRGQQVTLRCSPKSGHDTVSWYQQALGQGPQFIFQYYEEEERQRGNFPDRFSGHQFPNYSSELNVNALLLGDSALYLCASSLWGRVNEQFFGPGTRLTVL.